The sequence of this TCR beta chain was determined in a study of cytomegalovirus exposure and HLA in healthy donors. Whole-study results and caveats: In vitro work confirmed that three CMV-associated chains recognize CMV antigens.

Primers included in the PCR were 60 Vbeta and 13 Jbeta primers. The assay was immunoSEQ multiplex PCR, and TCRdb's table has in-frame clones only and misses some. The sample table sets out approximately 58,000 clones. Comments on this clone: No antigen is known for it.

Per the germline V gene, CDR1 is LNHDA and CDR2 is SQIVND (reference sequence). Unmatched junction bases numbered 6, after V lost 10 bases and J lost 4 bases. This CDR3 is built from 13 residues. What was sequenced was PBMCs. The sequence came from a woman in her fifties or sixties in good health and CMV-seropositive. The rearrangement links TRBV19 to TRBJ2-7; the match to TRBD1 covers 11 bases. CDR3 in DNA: TGTGCCACCCAGGGACAGGGGGAATACGAGCAGTACTTC. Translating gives CATQGQGEYEQYF. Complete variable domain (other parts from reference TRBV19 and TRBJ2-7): DGGITQSPKYLFRKEGQNVTLSCEQNLNHDAMYWYRQDPGQGLRLIYYSQIVNDFQKGDIAEGYSVSREKKESFPLTVTSAQKNPTAFYLCATQGQGEYEQYFGPGTRLTVT.